This TCR beta chain was sequenced in a study of cytomegalovirus exposure and HLA in healthy donors. Study observations and caveats: Serostatus for CMV was the only available immune exposure information. DRB1 showed the most TCR associations and HLA-C the fewest in a later analysis, as rates varied by HLA locus. Donors belonging to an Asian-associated ancestry cluster reportedly showed fewer N-insertions in productive TCRs than the approximately 680-donor mean, according to what a later analysis found.

As for the donors, each was a healthy bone marrow donor. Vbeta (60) and Jbeta (13) primers were used in the PCR. The repertoire was sequenced with immunoSEQ multiplex PCR; TCRdb's copy has only in-frame clones and lacks some. The sample has 120,000 to 150,000 clones, over 60% seen once; the top ten hold 2% to 2.5%. Remarks on this clone: Its antigen is still unknown. Relative to the germline gene, one junction end is altered; a read error may explain this.

The sample consisted of PBMCs. The receptor was isolated from a man aged 35 to 55 in good health and CMV-seronegative.

Here the CDR3 DNA reads TGTGCCAGCAGCTTAGCTGGGGTGGCGGGGAGGGTCAATCAGCCCCAGAATTTT. Amino acid sequence: CASSLAGVAGRVNQPQNF. The chain is built from TRBV7-8 and TRBJ1-5; D is ambiguous. The length of the CDR3 is 18 residues. The V gene's germline CDR1 is SGHVS and CDR2 FQNEAQ.